The 3 T cell receptor beta chains listed next were all sequenced from one sample in a study of T-cell reconstitution after alpha-beta-depleted transplantation in children. Unique molecular identifiers were used to barcode this TCRbeta library. TCRdb re-called the PCR reads through MiXCR, storing one row per CDR3 protein. The sample has approximately 1,000,000 distinct CDR3 sequences, about 31% seen once; the top ten hold 25% to 35%. The specimen was PBMCs, mostly from graft donor cells, collected 360 days after TCRalphabeta/CD19-depleted stem cell transplant. These receptor sequences come from a boy younger than two who had a stem cell transplant for SCID, so the T cells may come from the graft donor.

This clonotype has only a few counts. The chain links TRBV29-1 to TRBJ2-5; D uncertain. This CDR3 has 14 residues. CDR1 and CDR2 from the germline V gene are SQVTM and ANQGSEA. V was trimmed by 3 bases and J by 5 bases, leaving 16 bases between them. In nucleotides, the CDR3 is TGCAGCGTTGACCAATGGTCACCCAGCGAGACCCAGTACTTC. It specifies CSVDQWSPSETQYF.

The table lists this clonotype with many counts. The V gene is TRBV7-8, the J gene TRBJ2-7; 7 positions match TRBD2. The CDR3 has 16 residues. After removal of 5 bases from V and 0 bases from J, the junction contained 10 bases not matched to a gene. CDR1 and CDR2 from the germline V gene are SGHVS and FQNEAQ. The CDR3 DNA follows: TGTGCCAGCAGCCTTTCCAGCGGGGACCTCTCCTACGAGCAGTACTTC. Translating gives CASSLSSGDLSYEQYF.

This clonotype was picked up a small number of times. The rearrangement joins TRBV7-8 to TRBJ2-3, with D tentatively TRBD1 (6 bases). CDR3 length equals 15 residues. The germline V and J ends were trimmed by 4 bases and 2 bases, with 13 bases remaining between them. The V gene's germline CDR1 is SGHVS and CDR2 FQNEAQ. The DNA of the CDR3 is TGTGCCAGCAGCTCTGGACAGATCTTCACAGATACGCAGTATTTT. Translated: CASSSGQIFTDTQYF.